This TCR beta chain was sequenced in a study of T cells in Graves' hyperthyroidism and ophthalmopathy. Overall study results and limits: Most thyroid clonotypes that were expanded above 0.001 also turned up in blood.

The TCR beta CDR3 regions underwent amplification using RNA transcripts as the source. With the HTBI primer set, the TCR CDR3 went through a first round of RT-PCR. From the multiplex PCR reads, TCRdb called clonotypes with MiXCR, one entry per CDR3 protein. The table shows around 660,000 distinct CDR3 sequences, with 40% to 55% occurring only once. This clonotype was counted ten times or more. Its antigen is unknown. Any patient presenting with uncontrolled infection, other autoimmune disease, pregnancy or lactation was left out. Trimming removed 2 bases at V and 6 bases at J, with 7 bases between. The germline V gene has CDR1 SQVTM and CDR2 ANQGSEA. The CDR3 length is 11 residues.

The rearrangement uses TRBV29-1 and TRBJ1-1, with D hard to call. The receptor's source is an adult man with Graves' disease, either hyperthyroidism or ophthalmopathy (not recorded which). Material for sequencing was peripheral blood or thyroid tissue (not recorded which). CDR3 sequence reads: CSVEIMAEAFF. In nucleotides, the CDR3 is TGCAGCGTTGAAATCATGGCTGAAGCTTTCTTT. The whole variable domain, filled in from reference TRBV29-1 and TRBJ1-1, reads SAVISQKPSRDICQRGTSLTIQCQVDSQVTMMFWYRQQPGQSLTLIATANQGSEATYESGFVIDKFPISRPNLTFSTLTVSNMSPEDSSIYLCSVEIMAEAFFGQGTRLTVV.